This TCR beta chain comes out of a study of blood T cell repertoires in COVID-19. Measured with immunoSEQ multiplex PCR; TCRdb has only the in-frame clones, and not every one. The sample lists around 310,000 clones, roughly 86% occurring once. The recovered donors of Cohort 3 showed two negative PCRs, clearance, or symptom resolution. This clonotype originated in a young woman who had recovered from COVID-19. The sample consisted of PBMCs or T cells enriched from blood (not recorded which).

CDR3 in amino acids: CASSSDRDDTEAFF. The CDR3 region has the DNA TGTGCCAGCTCATCGGACAGGGACGACACTGAAGCTTTCTTT. The chain links TRBV18 to TRBJ1-1; 8 bases map to TRBD1. V lost 5 bases to trimming and J lost 3 bases; unmatched junction nucleotides: 5. The CDR3 sequence is 14 residues long. Germline CDR1 is KGHSH and CDR2 is LQKENI.